This TCR beta chain was found in a study of T cells in Graves' hyperthyroidism and ophthalmopathy. Study observations and caveats: Blood also carried most thyroid clonotypes expanded above 0.001. A model of 13 V-J pairs discriminated ophthalmopathy from stable hyperthyroidism.

Germline V lookup: CDR1 GTSNPN, CDR2 SVGIG (reference sequence). V dropped 1 base and J dropped 0; count of bases not matched to a gene: 2. CDR3 size: 15 residues. To note about this clonotype: Its antigen is as yet unknown.

The CDR3 regions of TCR beta were amplified from RNA transcripts. The TCR CDR3 was amplified in a first-round RT-PCR using the HTBI primer set. TCRdb reprocessed the multiplex PCR reads with MiXCR, giving one entry per CDR3 protein. The table records hundreds of thousands of distinct CDR3 sequences, 14% of them present only once. It was uncontrolled infection, other autoimmune disease, pregnancy or lactation that excluded patients. Diagnoses used clinical symptoms, serum thyroxine and TRAb, thyroid ultrasound and orbital computed tomography. Material: blood. The chain has TRBV30 and TRBJ1-3, with 8 nucleotides matching TRBD1. The clonotype originates from a woman between 18 and 30 years old with Graves' hyperthyroidism. The CDR3 bases are TGTGCCTGGAGTGAGGGACAGGTCTCTGGAAACACCATATATTTT. This gives the protein CAWSEGQVSGNTIYF. Complete variable domain (other parts from reference TRBV30 and TRBJ1-3): SQTIHQWPATLVQPVGSPLSLECTVEGTSNPNLYWYRQAAGRGLQLLFYSVGIGQISSEVPQNLSASRPQDRQFILSSKKLLLSDSGFYLCAWSEGQVSGNTIYFGEGSWLTVV.